Below are 23 T cell receptor beta chains sequenced from a single sample in a study of T cell responses to AZD1222 COVID-19 vaccine. Assay: immunoSEQ multiplex PCR; the TCRdb copy retains only in-frame clones and omits some. The repertoire holds tens of thousands of clones, 83% seen once, with approximately 52% in the top ten. Source: peripheral blood, taken on day 0 of AZD1222 vaccination. These receptors originate from an adult in good health.

V and J are TRBV7-3 and TRBJ2-3; weak D call: TRBD2 (5 bases). The V gene's germline CDR1 is SGHTA and CDR2 FQGTGA. The CDR3 extends over 16 amino acids. The V gene lost 1 base and the J gene lost 0 bases, with 11 bases spanning the gap. The CDR3 bases are TGTGCCAGCAGCTTAATGGGCGGACTTAGCACAGATACGCAGTATTTT. Its protein is CASSLMGGLSTDTQYF.

The rearrangement uses TRBV7-9 and TRBJ2-6; 7 positions match TRBD1. Germline CDR1 reads SEHNR; CDR2 reads FQNEAQ (reference sequence). V shed 4 bases, J shed 4 bases, and the junction held 4 bases outside the gene matches. CDR3 size: 15 residues. CDR3 sequence: CASSSDRAGANVLTF. The CDR3 nucleotides read TGTGCCAGCAGCTCCGACAGGGCCGGGGCCAACGTCCTGACTTTC.

V and J are TRBV5-1 and TRBJ1-6; no definite D call. V was shortened by 0 bases and J by 3 bases, with 7 bases between the two germline ends. The CDR3 has 15 residues. The germline V gene encodes CDR1 SGHRS and CDR2 YFSETQ. The CDR3 spells CASSLAQNYNSPLHF. In nucleotides, the CDR3 is TGCGCCAGCAGCTTGGCCCAGAACTATAATTCACCCCTCCACTTT. Complete variable domain (other parts from reference TRBV5-1 and TRBJ1-6): KAGVTQTPRYLIKTRGQQVTLSCSPISGHRSVSWYQQTPGQGLQFLFEYFSETQRNKGNFPGRFSGRQFSNSRSEMNVSTLELGDSALYLCASSLAQNYNSPLHFGNGTRLTVT.

This clone was seen only once. The chain links TRBV5-6 to TRBJ2-7, with 14 bases that match TRBD2. V shed 5 bases, J shed 2 bases, and the junction held 0 bases outside the gene matches. The CDR3 loop spans 14 amino acids. CDR1 and CDR2 (germline): SGHDT, YYEEEE. This CDR3 is CASRTSGRAYEQYF. For the CDR3, the DNA is TGTGCCAGCAGGACTAGCGGGAGGGCCTACGAGCAGTACTTC.

This clone was recorded once. The chain recombines TRBV12-5 with TRBJ2-1, with 9 nucleotides matching TRBD2. Germline lookup yields CDR1 LGHNT and CDR2 FRNRAP. J lost 5 bases, V lost 3 bases, and 5 bases had no gene match. The CDR3 length is 15 residues. The CDR3 reads CASGLGLATHNEQFF. CDR3 DNA: TGTGCTAGTGGTTTAGGACTAGCGACCCACAATGAGCAGTTCTTC.

This chain links TRBV14 with TRBJ2-1; D remains ambiguous. V lost 0 bases and J lost 7, with 10 bases in between. Germline V gives CDR1 SGHDN, CDR2 FVKESK. The CDR3 is made up of 14 amino acids. The CDR3 is CASSQDPSRNEQFF. In nucleotides, the CDR3 is TGTGCCAGCAGCCAAGACCCGTCTAGGAATGAGCAGTTCTTC.

This rearrangement joins TRBV5-4 to TRBJ2-1; maybe TRBD2 (6 bases). Germline CDR1 and CDR2: SGHNT and YYREEE (reference sequence). V lost 4 bases, J lost 0 bases, and 14 bases lay in between. The CDR3 is 16 residues long. The CDR3 loop reads CASSLRSGVSYNEQFF. CDR3 nucleotides: TGTGCCAGCAGCCTAAGGTCGGGGGTCTCCTACAATGAGCAGTTCTTC.

CDR3 sequence: CASSLGLAGYNEQFF. CDR3 coding DNA: TGTGCCAGCAGCTTAGGGCTAGCGGGTTACAATGAGCAGTTCTTC. The chain recombines TRBV7-8 with TRBJ2-1, with 8 bases matching TRBD2. J lost 4 bases, V lost 1 base, and 3 bases had no gene match. Germline V CDR1 and CDR2: SGHVS, FQNEAQ. The CDR3 consists of 15 residues.

The chain joins TRBV15 to TRBJ1-4; tentatively, D is TRBD1 (5 bases). V was pared by 0 bases and J by 7 bases, with 6 bases between. Germline CDR1 LNHNV, CDR2 YYDKDF (reference sequence). CDR3 length: 13 amino acids. The CDR3 coding sequence is TGTGCCACCAGCAGAGATAGGGGTGAAAAACTGTTTTTT. It yields the protein CATSRDRGEKLFF.

V is TRBV19 and J is TRBJ1-5; unclear D gene. The V end was cut by 1 base, the J end by 1 base, with 8 bases between. CDR3 length equals 15 residues. The germline V gene has CDR1 LNHDA and CDR2 SQIVND (reference sequence). The CDR3 protein is CASSIASTSNQPQHF. The CDR3 coding sequence is TGTGCCAGTAGTATAGCCTCCACGAGCAATCAGCCCCAGCATTTT.

The chain recombines TRBV5-1 with TRBJ2-1; D gene unclear. From germline, CDR1 is SGHRS and CDR2 YFSETQ. V was clipped by 2 bases and J by 8 bases, with 17 bases between them. The CDR3 has 15 residues. The CDR3 spells CASSFNERVRDEQFF. The CDR3 nucleotides are TGCGCCAGCAGCTTTAACGAACGTGTTCGAGATGAGCAGTTCTTC.

The chain has TRBV3-1 (or the pseudogene TRBV3-2) and TRBJ2-7, with D tentatively TRBD1 or TRBD2 (6 bases each). The CDR3 has 13 residues. The germline gives CDR1 LGHDT, CDR2 YNNKEL (reference sequence). V was shortened by 2 bases and J by 7 bases, with 12 bases between the two germline ends. CDR3 coding DNA: TGTGCCAGCAGCCAACTGGGGGCGGGGGAGCAGTACTTC. Translated: CASSQLGAGEQYF.

The chain uses TRBV5-4 and TRBJ2-2; TRBD1 aligns across 8 bases. CDR3 length equals 16 residues. J lost 1 base, V lost 4 bases, and 6 bases had no gene match. Germline V gene data show CDR1 as SGHNT and CDR2 as YYREEE (reference sequence). The CDR3 DNA is TGTGCCAGCAGCATCCCCGGGACAGGGAACACCGGGGAGCTGTTTTTT. Its translation: CASSIPGTGNTGELFF.

This clone was observed a few times. The J gene is TRBJ1-4, the V gene TRBV7-2; 10 nucleotides align to TRBD1. The CDR3 runs 15 residues. Germline V lookup: CDR1 SGHTA, CDR2 FQGNSA. V lost 1 base, J lost 13 bases, and 9 bases stayed unmatched. As DNA, the CDR3 is TGTGCCAGCAGCTTAGGTTTGGGGACAGGGGCAAGACTGTTTTTT. Amino acids: CASSLGLGTGARLFF.

The rearrangement joins TRBV7-2 to TRBJ2-1; 9 bases map to TRBD1. J was trimmed by 1 base and V by 5 bases; bases with no gene match: 3. The CDR3 loop spans 15 amino acids. Germline loops: CDR1 SGHTA, CDR2 FQGNSA. The CDR3 nucleotides are TGTGCCAGCAGCGAGGACAGGGGTTCCTACAATGAGCAGTTCTTC. Protein product: CASSEDRGSYNEQFF.

A note on this clone: Likely a read error: the CDR3 ends without its conserved phenylalanine or tryptophan. It is unclear where the CDR3 begins or ends on the DNA, so no DNA is shown, and the CDR3 is as TCRdb lists it. This chain joins TRBV5-6 and TRBJ2-7; the DNA was not compared with TRBD1, the D call given in the table. 12 amino acids form the CDR3, both terminal residues included. In germline, CDR1 is SGHDT, CDR2 YYEEEE. The CDR3 region is CASSLAGGTGVL.

The chain carries TRBV7-2 and TRBJ2-3; D remains ambiguous. Germline lookup yields CDR1 SGHTA and CDR2 FQGNSA. This CDR3 region has 15 residues. The V and J ends lost 1 base and 7 bases respectively, with 15 bases between them. CDR3 coding DNA: TGTGCCAGCAGCTTAGGGGCGGAGCCGATGCATACGCAGTATTTT. Translated, it gives CASSLGAEPMHTQYF.

V gene TRBV12-3 or TRBV12-4 combines with J gene TRBJ1-2; D is ambiguous. V lost 3 bases, J lost 3 bases, and 8 bases lay in between. This CDR3 is built from 13 residues. The CDR3 region has the DNA TGTGCCAGCAGTTTGCCGGGTGACTATGGCTACACCTTC. Protein: CASSLPGDYGYTF.

The V gene is TRBV10-3, the J gene TRBJ1-2, with unresolved D. CDR3 length: 15 residues. The V gene's germline CDR1 is ENHRY and CDR2 SYGVKD. The germline V and J ends were trimmed by 4 bases and 5 bases, with 17 bases remaining between them. The CDR3 DNA is TGTGCCATCAGTGTTGACCACACCGGCTCGTATGGCTACACCTTC. It encodes CAISVDHTGSYGYTF.

This clone was detected only a few times. The rearrangement links TRBV7-6 to TRBJ1-3; D not certain. The CDR3 is 16 residues long. Germline V gene data show CDR1 as SGHVS and CDR2 as FNYEAQ. The ends were cut back, 1 base at V and 1 base at J, with 11 bases in the middle. The CDR3 nucleotides are TGTGCCAGCAGCTTAGTTCCGGGAGTTTCTGGAAACACCATATATTTT. It yields the protein CASSLVPGVSGNTIYF.

This rearrangement joins TRBV7-9 to TRBJ2-2; possible D gene TRBD1, 5 bases. Looked up from germline, CDR1 is SEHNR and CDR2 is FQNEAQ (reference sequence). CDR3 length: 13 residues. Trimming removed 8 bases from V and 2 bases from J, with 9 bases in between. CDR3 DNA: TGTGCCAGCGGAGACAGCAACACCGGGGAGCTGTTTTTT. Translation gives CASGDSNTGELFF.

J is TRBJ2-7 and V is TRBV14, with D hard to call. Germline CDR1 is SGHDN and CDR2 is FVKESK. Trimming cost V 1 base and J 3 bases, with 7 bases left between them. The CDR3 spans 13 residues. CDR3 in DNA: TGTGCCAGCAGCCAAGGGCAACTCTACGAGCAGTACTTC. Translation gives CASSQGQLYEQYF.

The J gene is TRBJ1-1, the V gene TRBV9, with unresolved D. This CDR3 has 14 amino acids. The germline gives CDR1 SGDLS, CDR2 YYNGEE. Trimming shortened V by 4 bases and J by 7 bases, and 17 bases separated the two germline ends. CDR3 nucleotide sequence: TGTGCCAGCAGCTCTCGCACACAATCGGGTGAAGCTTTCTTT. This encodes CASSSRTQSGEAFF.